This is a list of T cell receptor beta chains from one sample in a study of Siglec-9 on CD8 T cells in melanoma. TCRdb's table, derived via immunoSEQ multiplex PCR, lists solely in-frame clones and lacks some. Of about 36,000 clones listed, roughly 80% were seen once; the top ten hold about 1.8%. The material sequenced was Siglec-9- CD8+ T cells sorted from blood. These receptors all come from a human donor in good health. CDR3s leave out the opening cysteine and the closing phenylalanine or tryptophan. D genes are given only for firm matches. Clone size is shown for a subset of rows, as once, few, many or a class of expanded clone.

TRBD1	TRBV27	12	.	ASSYGTGAYEQY
TRBD2	TRBV4-1	14	.	ASSQGTSGDYNEQF
.	TRBV5-1	16	.	ASSSSGGSGLAGYEQY
.	TRBV19	11	.	ASTQYPGTPQH
.	TRBV28	14	.	ASSTRGRPEGGGYT
TRBD2	TRBV4-2	15	few	ASRLDPAGTSGNEQF
TRBD1	TRBV7-9	12	.	ASSSDRGNTEAF
.	TRBV7-9	13	.	ASSARDTETYEQY
.	TRBV30	14	.	AWSAPFLRKNEKLF
.	TRBV7-2	14	.	ASSLRDTGGSETQY
.	TRBV4-1	16	.	ASSQDTAQGNSNQPQH
TRBD1	TRBV27	14	.	ASSLSGTGPERPQH
.	TRBV27	12	.	ASSLETNRDEQY
.	TRBV7-2	13	few	ASSPHGEFATEAF
.	TRBV2	14	few	ASARFAGRYGNTIY
.	TRBV27	12	.	ASSSEDGIDTQY
.	TRBV2	8	.	ASRGNEQY
TRBD2	TRBV9	13	once	ASSVGTSFFNEQF
.	TRBV6-6	13	.	ASSYGGRQDYGYT
.	TRBV6-5	14	.	ASSYSSRSTNEKLF
TRBD1	TRBV6-5	12	.	ASSEFGQGEKAF
TRBD2	TRBV11-3	12	once	ASSRGLGPDEQY
.	TRBV27	11	few	ASSDRGSQPQH
TRBD1	TRBV4-2	11	.	ASSQGQGYGYT
TRBD1	TRBV27	12	.	ASRDRQSPYEQY